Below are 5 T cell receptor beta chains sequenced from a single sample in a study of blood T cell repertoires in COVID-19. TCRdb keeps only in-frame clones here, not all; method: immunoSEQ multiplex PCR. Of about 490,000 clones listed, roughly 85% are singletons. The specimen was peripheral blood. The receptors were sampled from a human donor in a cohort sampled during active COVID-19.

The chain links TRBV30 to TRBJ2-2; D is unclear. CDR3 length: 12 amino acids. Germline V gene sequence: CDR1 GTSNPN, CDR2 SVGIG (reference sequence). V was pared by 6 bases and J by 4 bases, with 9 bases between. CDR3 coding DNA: TGTGCCTGCAGGCAGCTCACCGGGGAGCTGTTTTTT. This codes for CACRQLTGELFF.

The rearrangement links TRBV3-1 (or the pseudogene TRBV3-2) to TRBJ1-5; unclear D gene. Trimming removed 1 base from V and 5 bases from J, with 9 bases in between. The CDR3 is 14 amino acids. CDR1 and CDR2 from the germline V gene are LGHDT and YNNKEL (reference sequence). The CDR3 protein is CASSQGSGYQPQHF. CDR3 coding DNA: TGTGCCAGCAGCCAAGGGTCCGGTTATCAGCCCCAGCATTTT.

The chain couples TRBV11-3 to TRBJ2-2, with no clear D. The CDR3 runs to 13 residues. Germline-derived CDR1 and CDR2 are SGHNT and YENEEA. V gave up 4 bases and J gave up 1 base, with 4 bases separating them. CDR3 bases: TGTGCCAGCAGCTCCCGGAACACCGGGGAGCTGTTTTTT. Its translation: CASSSRNTGELFF.

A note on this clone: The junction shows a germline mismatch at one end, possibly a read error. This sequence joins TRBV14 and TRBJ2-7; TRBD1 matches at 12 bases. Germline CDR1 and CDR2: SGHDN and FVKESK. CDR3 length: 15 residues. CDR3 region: CASSQVGTGGAGRNF. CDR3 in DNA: TGTGCCAGCAGCCAAGTCGGGACAGGGGGCGCCGGTCGGAACTTC. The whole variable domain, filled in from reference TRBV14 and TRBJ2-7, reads EAGVTQFPSHSVIEKGQTVTLRCDPISGHDNLYWYRRVMGKEIKFLLHFVKESKQDESGMPNNRFLAERTGGTYSTLKVQPAELEDSGVYFCASSQVGTGGAGRNFGPGTRLTVT.

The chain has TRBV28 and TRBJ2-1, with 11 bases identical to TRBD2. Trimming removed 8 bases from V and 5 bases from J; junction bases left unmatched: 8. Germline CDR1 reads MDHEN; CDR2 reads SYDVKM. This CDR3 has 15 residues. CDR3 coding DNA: TGTGCCAGCTTAGTAGCGGGAGGGCCTCACAATGAGCAGTTCTTC. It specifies CASLVAGGPHNEQFF.